The present TCR beta chain was sequenced within a study of neurological immune-mediated disorders. Study-level findings and limits: When the repertoires were grouped phylogenetically, those of 18 of the 34 multiple sclerosis patients came together in a single cluster of related CDR3 sequences, which points to a possible repertoire-level signature.

This clonotype occurred many times. The antigen remains undetermined. One entry per CDR3 protein, called by TCRdb with MiXCR from the 5' RACE reads. The profile shows under 75,000 distinct CDR3 sequences, approximately 3.3% of them singletons. The V and J ends lost 3 bases and 5 bases, in that order; junction bases with no gene match: 8. Germline CDR1 reads SEHNR; CDR2 reads FQNEAQ (reference sequence). The CDR3 is made up of 16 amino acids. V usage is TRBV7-9 and J usage is TRBJ2-7; the match to TRBD2 covers 12 bases. Material: PBMCs. The receptor comes from a woman aged 50 to 60 with multiple sclerosis. CDR3 sequence: CASSFPSGRARDEQYF. In nucleotides, the CDR3 is TGTGCCAGCAGCTTCCCTAGCGGGAGGGCCCGCGACGAGCAGTACTTC.